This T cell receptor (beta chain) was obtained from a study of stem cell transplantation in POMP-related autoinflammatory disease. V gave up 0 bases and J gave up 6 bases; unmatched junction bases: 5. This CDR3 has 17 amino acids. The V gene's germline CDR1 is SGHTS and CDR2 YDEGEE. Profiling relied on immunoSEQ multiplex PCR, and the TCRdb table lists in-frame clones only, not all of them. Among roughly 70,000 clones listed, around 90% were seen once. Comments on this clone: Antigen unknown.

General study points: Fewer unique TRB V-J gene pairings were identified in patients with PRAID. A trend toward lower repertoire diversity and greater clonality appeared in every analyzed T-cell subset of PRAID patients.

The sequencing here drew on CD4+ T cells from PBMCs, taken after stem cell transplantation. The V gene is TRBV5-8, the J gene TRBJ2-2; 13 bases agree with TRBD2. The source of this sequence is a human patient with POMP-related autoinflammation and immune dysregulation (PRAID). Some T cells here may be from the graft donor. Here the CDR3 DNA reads TGTGCCAGCAGCTTGGAAGGACTAGCGGGAGTGGCCGGGGAGCTGTTTTTT. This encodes CASSLEGLAGVAGELFF.